The 10 T cell receptor beta chains reported below all come from one sample, sequenced in a study of T-cell reconstitution after alpha-beta-depleted transplantation in children. Library preparation (for TCRbeta) was performed with unique molecular identifiers. From the PCR reads, TCRdb called clonotypes with MiXCR, one entry per CDR3 protein. In the table there are 300,000 to 350,000 distinct CDR3 sequences, about 17% of which are singletons. This specimen consisted of PBMCs, mostly from graft donor cells, obtained 360 days after TCRalphabeta/CD19-depleted stem cell transplant. These receptor sequences come from a male patient between 2 and 10 years old who had a stem cell transplant for acute lymphoblastic leukemia, so the T cells may come from the graft donor.

The chain combines TRBV7-2 with TRBJ2-7; tentative D call: TRBD1 (5 bases). V gave up 0 bases and J gave up 4 bases, with 16 bases separating them. Germline V gene data show CDR1 as SGHTA and CDR2 as FQGNSA. The CDR3 spans 16 residues. CDR3 sequence: CASSLARGHTMYEQYF. The DNA for the CDR3 is TGTGCCAGCAGCTTAGCGAGAGGACATACTATGTACGAGCAGTACTTC. The full variable domain, rest sourced from reference TRBV7-2 and TRBJ2-7, is GAGVSQSPSNKVTEKGKDVELRCDPISGHTALYWYRQSLGQGLEFLIYFQGNSAPDKSGLPSDRFSAERTGGSVSTLTIQRTQQEDSAVYLCASSLARGHTMYEQYFGPGTRLTVT.

As concerns this clonotype: A read error may explain this, as a much larger clone is one base away. The rearrangement uses TRBV28 and TRBJ2-1, with 11 bases matching TRBD2. Germline CDR1 MDHEN, CDR2 SYDVKM. This CDR3 is built from 14 residues. Trimming cost V 7 bases and J 7 bases; bases outside gene matches: 6. The CDR3 DNA reads as TGTGCCAGCACCGGGACTAGCGGACAAAATGAGCAGTTCTTC. Translating it yields CASTGTSGQNEQFF.

The chain uses TRBV10-2 and TRBJ2-7; 11 bases line up with TRBD2. Germline CDR1 reads WSHSY; CDR2 reads SAAADI. V shed 2 bases, J shed 2 bases, and the junction held 11 bases outside the gene matches. This CDR3 region has 18 residues. The CDR3 is CASSEVLAGGLQAYEQYF. CDR3 in DNA: TGCGCCAGCAGTGAGGTGCTAGCGGGAGGCCTCCAGGCCTACGAGCAGTACTTC.

This chain uses TRBV27 with TRBJ1-2; the D gene is possibly TRBD1 (6 bases). Germline CDR1 MNHEY, CDR2 SMNVEV (reference sequence). The CDR3 consists of 14 residues. V lost 5 bases and J 0 bases, leaving 10 bases between the germline ends. The CDR3 DNA is TGTGCCAGCAGTCCACGGGGGCCTAACTATGGCTACACCTTC. Its protein product is CASSPRGPNYGYTF.

V gene TRBV20-1 combines with J gene TRBJ2-3; D is unresolved. The CDR3 totals 11 residues. V lost 5 bases to trimming and J lost 5 bases, with 8 bases between them. Germline CDR1 reads DFQATT; CDR2 reads SNEGSKA (reference sequence). For the CDR3, the DNA is TGCAGTGCTGAATTCGGAGATACGCAGTATTTT. This translates into CSAEFGDTQYF.

Many counts were recorded for this clonotype. The rearrangement links TRBV11-1 to TRBJ2-5, with D perhaps TRBD2 (5 bases). This CDR3 is built from 16 residues. The germline V gene has CDR1 SGHAT and CDR2 FQDESV (reference sequence). The V end lost 2 bases, the J end lost 4 bases, and 17 bases lay between the germline ends. CDR3: CASSLSRAGLGETQYF. DNA for the CDR3: TGTGCCAGCAGCTTATCGCGTGCGGGTTTAGGAGAGACCCAGTACTTC. The full variable domain, its missing parts supplied by reference TRBV11-1 and TRBJ2-5, is EAEVAQSPRYKITEKSQAVAFWCDPISGHATLYWYRQILGQGPELLVQFQDESVVDDSQLPKDRFSAERLKGVDSTLKIQPAELGDSAMYLCASSLSRAGLGETQYFGPGTRLLVL.

This clonotype was found a few times. The chain carries TRBV7-9 and TRBJ2-3; 7 nucleotides align to TRBD1. V lost 5 bases to trimming and J lost 0 bases; unmatched junction nucleotides: 5. The CDR3 is 15 residues long. Germline CDR1 and CDR2: SEHNR and FQNEAQ (reference sequence). The CDR3 DNA reads as TGTGCCAGCAGCCCCGGACAGGCTAGCACAGATACGCAGTATTTT. It encodes CASSPGQASTDTQYF.

The CDR3 loop reads CASSLYPPPCLWSYNEQFF. The CDR3 DNA reads TGTGCCAGCAGCTTATATCCCCCTCCTTGTTTGTGGTCCTACAATGAGCAGTTCTTC. The chain recombines TRBV11-2 with TRBJ2-1, with D hard to call. The V and J ends lost 2 bases and 1 base respectively, with 21 bases between them. Per the germline V gene, CDR1 is SGHAT and CDR2 is FQNNGV. The CDR3 length is 19 residues.

This clonotype was seen many times. The genes are TRBV7-8 and TRBJ2-7; TRBD1 agrees at 10 bases. Germline-derived CDR1 and CDR2 are SGHVS and FQNEAQ. This CDR3 contains 16 residues. After removal of 6 bases from V and 2 bases from J, the junction contained 10 bases not matched to a gene. The CDR3 protein is CASRLSSGTGAYEQYF. For the CDR3, the DNA is TGTGCCAGCAGGCTTTCCTCCGGGACAGGGGCCTACGAGCAGTACTTC. Together with reference TRBV7-8 and TRBJ2-7, the CDR3 gives the full variable domain: GAGVSQSPRYKVAKRGQDVALRCDPISGHVSLFWYQQALGQGPEFLTYFQNEAQLDKSGLPSDRFFAERPEGSVSTLKIQRTQQEDSAVYLCASRLSSGTGAYEQYFGPGTRLTVT.

This clonotype showed up just a few times. The chain recombines TRBV7-9 with TRBJ2-3; D might be TRBD1 or TRBD2, each matching 5 bases. The CDR3 consists of 12 residues. Trimming took 7 bases from V and 6 from J, leaving 11 bases between them. Germline lookup yields CDR1 SEHNR and CDR2 FQNEAQ (reference sequence). The CDR3 DNA sequence: TGTGCCAGCACTCTGGGGGTCGATACGCAGTATTTT. It translates to CASTLGVDTQYF.